This T cell receptor beta chain was profiled in a study of CD8+ T cells in alopecia areata. Findings and caveats of the study: Scalp sample data also include resident alphabeta T cells from normal skin. Amid tofacitinib therapy, many expanded lesional clones stayed present in scalp and blood. Clarity of TCR sharing across patients fell short of that in mice, possibly HLA-related. On tofacitinib, scalp clonality and expanded CD8+ clones among top 100 fell significantly.

Following extraction, RNA underwent reverse transcription to cDNA, which served as the sequencing template. Measured with immunoSEQ multiplex PCR; TCRdb has only the in-frame clones, and not every one. The table records about 210,000 clones, less than 65% of them present only once. The treatment is: oral pan-JAK inhibitor, 5-10 mg twice daily. In its sample, this clone was seen a few times. Its antigen is not identified. The germline V gene encodes CDR1 SQVTM and CDR2 ANQGSEA. V dropped 4 bases and J dropped 5 bases, with 5 bases sitting between them. This CDR3 contains 10 residues. This material consisted of CD4+ T cells sorted from blood, taken at week 4, from a patient treated with tofacitinib. V and J are TRBV29-1 and TRBJ2-5; D gene uncertain. This receptor was taken from a human donor with alopecia areata. The CDR3 sequence: CSVGDETQYF. CDR3 nucleotides: TGCAGCGTTGGAGATGAGACCCAGTACTTC.